A single sample gave rise to the 30 T cell receptor beta chains below, sequenced in a study of response to subunit inactivated influenza vaccine. MiXCR, applied by TCRdb to the RT-PCR reads, yields one record per CDR3 protein. Of hundreds of thousands of distinct CDR3 sequences listed, less than 20% are singletons. Specimen: PBMCs from blood, collected more than 4 days after vaccination. These receptors originate from a man between 50 and 59 years old who received an inactivated influenza vaccine.

The chain joins TRBV4-3 to TRBJ2-1; 10 bases map to TRBD2. The V and J ends lost 1 base and 9 bases, in that order; junction bases with no gene match: 6. Germline V gene lookup returns CDR1 LGHNA and CDR2 YSLEER. The CDR3 loop spans 15 amino acids. Written as DNA, the CDR3 is TGCGCCAGCAGCCAAGGAGCGGGGGGGAGGAGTGAGCAGTTCTTC. Residues: CASSQGAGGRSEQFF.

CDR3 amino acids: CASDRQGRSGANVLTF. The CDR3 nucleotides are TGTGCCAGTGACCGACAGGGGAGGTCTGGGGCCAACGTCCTGACTTTC. V and J are TRBV2 and TRBJ2-6; 8 bases match TRBD1. Germline V CDR1 and CDR2: SNHLY, FYNNEI. J was trimmed by 1 base and V by 9 bases; bases with no gene match: 8. The CDR3 contains 16 residues.

This chain links TRBV15 with TRBJ2-7; D is undetermined. CDR1 is LNHNV and CDR2 is YYDKDF in the germline V gene (reference sequence). The CDR3 sequence is 13 residues long. Trimming left V 1 base short and J 4 bases short, with 8 bases between. CDR3 amino acids: CATSRAWGYEQYF. DNA of the CDR3: TGTGCCACCAGCAGAGCTTGGGGATACGAGCAGTACTTC.

The chain links TRBV12-3 or TRBV12-4 to TRBJ2-7; D may be TRBD1 or TRBD2 (6 bases each). Trimming pared 3 bases from V and 4 bases from J, leaving 16 bases between. The CDR3 totals 15 residues. Written as DNA, the CDR3 is TGTGCCAGCAGTTTGGGGGGCAGGGTAGTTTACGAGCAGTACTTC. Translated, it gives CASSLGGRVVYEQYF.

The gene calls are TRBV12-3 or TRBV12-4 and TRBJ1-1, with D maybe TRBD1 (6 bases). V lost 6 bases, J lost 11 bases, and 16 bases lay in between. The CDR3 extends over 12 amino acids. CDR3 sequence: CASSFDRLLAFF. CDR3 bases: TGTGCCAGCAGCTTTGACAGGCTGCTGGCTTTCTTT.

The chain recombines TRBV6-1 with TRBJ2-3; 12 bases match TRBD1. Germline CDR1 is MNHNS and CDR2 is SASEGT. Unmatched junction bases numbered 12, after V lost 6 bases and J lost 2 bases. This CDR3 contains 18 residues. The CDR3: CASSQGTGGAFFTDTQYF. CDR3 DNA sequence: TGTGCCAGCAGCCAAGGGACAGGGGGCGCCTTCTTCACAGATACGCAGTATTTT.

This chain uses TRBV7-8 with TRBJ1-5; D is ambiguous. Germline CDR1 reads SGHVS; CDR2 reads FQNEAQ. This CDR3 is built from 16 residues. With 0 bases removed from V and 1 base from J, the gap between germline ends came to 10 bases. This CDR3 reads CASSLAAGRSNQPQHF. Here the CDR3 DNA reads TGTGCCAGCAGCTTAGCTGCGGGTAGGAGCAATCAGCCCCAGCATTTT.

A few counts support this clonotype. The rearrangement joins TRBV5-1 to TRBJ2-1; 9 positions agree with TRBD2. Germline CDR1 reads SGHRS; CDR2 reads YFSETQ. The CDR3 is 15 amino acids. V shed 8 bases, J shed 8 bases, and the junction held 14 bases outside the gene matches. The CDR3 nucleotides are TGCGCCAGTTACAAGGCGGGGGGGCCTGGTGATGAGCAGTTCTTC. Its protein product is CASYKAGGPGDEQFF.

This clonotype came up many times. The chain employs TRBV12-3 or TRBV12-4 and TRBJ1-5; a weak D match, TRBD1 (5 bases). The V gene lost 6 bases and the J gene lost 4 bases, with 10 bases spanning the gap. The CDR3 contains 13 residues. CDR3 loop: CASSTQGNQPQHF. CDR3 in DNA: TGTGCCAGCAGCACCCAGGGAAATCAGCCCCAGCATTTT.

This clonotype was observed a few times. The V and J genes are TRBV4-2 and TRBJ2-4; TRBD2 might be the D (6 bases). CDR1 and CDR2 from the germline V gene are LGHNA and YNFKEQ. V dropped 1 base and J dropped 1 base, with 14 bases sitting between them. The CDR3 runs 17 residues. The CDR3 reads CASSQVGGTMAKNIQYF. CDR3 DNA sequence: TGTGCCAGCAGCCAAGTTGGGGGGACCATGGCCAAAAACATTCAGTACTTC.

The genes are TRBV3-1 and TRBJ2-5; 12 nucleotides line up with TRBD1. CDR1 and CDR2 from the germline V gene are LGHDT and YNNKEL (reference sequence). Germline trimming cut 3 bases from V and 7 bases from J; bases unmatched to any gene: 9. The length of the CDR3 is 16 residues. CDR3: CASSQAGTGGLVTQYF. The CDR3 region has the DNA TGTGCCAGCAGCCAGGCCGGGACAGGGGGCTTGGTGACCCAGTACTTC.

The chain joins TRBV2 to TRBJ2-7, with D tentatively TRBD1 or TRBD2 (5 bases each). Germline values: CDR1 SNHLY, CDR2 FYNNEI. The CDR3 has 13 residues. V was trimmed by 8 bases and J by 2 bases, leaving 13 bases between them. The CDR3 DNA is TGTGCCAGCTTTCAGGGACCTGCCTACGAGCAGTACTTC. Amino acid sequence: CASFQGPAYEQYF.

This clonotype was seen only a few times. The chain carries TRBV7-6 and TRBJ2-7; D remains ambiguous. This CDR3 comprises 14 residues. Trimming removed 1 base at V and 3 bases at J, with 10 bases between. Germline V gene sequence: CDR1 SGHVS, CDR2 FNYEAQ. In DNA form, the CDR3 reads TGTGCCAGCAGCTTAGGTAGTACGGTCTACGAGCAGTACTTC. Translated: CASSLGSTVYEQYF.

Only a few counts were recorded for this clonotype. The CDR3 nucleotides read TGCAGTGCTAGATCCCCTCGGGACGAGCAGTACTTC. This codes for CSARSPRDEQYF. V and J are TRBV20-1 and TRBJ2-7; D is ambiguous. The V and J ends lost 2 bases and 5 bases respectively, with 10 bases between them. The CDR3 loop spans 12 amino acids. Germline V gene data show CDR1 as DFQATT and CDR2 as SNEGSKA (reference sequence).

In this sample, this clonotype turned up a few times. The chain couples TRBV30 to TRBJ2-7, with D possibly being TRBD1 (5 bases). This CDR3 has 12 residues. V dropped 3 bases and J dropped 4 bases, with 10 bases sitting between them. Germline CDR1 is GTSNPN and CDR2 is SVGIG (reference sequence). CDR3 sequence reads: CAWSPQGYEQYF. CDR3 coding DNA: TGTGCCTGGAGCCCCCAGGGATACGAGCAGTACTTC.

V is TRBV20-1 and J is TRBJ2-3; no definite D call. From germline, CDR1 is DFQATT and CDR2 SNEGSKA (reference sequence). This CDR3 comprises 13 residues. V gave up 3 bases and J gave up 2 bases, with 9 bases separating them. CDR3 in DNA: TGCAGTGCTAGGGTTCCATTCACAGATACGCAGTATTTT. Translated: CSARVPFTDTQYF.

This clonotype appeared a few times. The V call is TRBV12-3 or TRBV12-4, the J call TRBJ2-7, with 11 bases matching TRBD2. The CDR3 covers 15 residues. V shed 5 bases and J 3 bases; nucleotides not matched to a gene: 6. CDR3 sequence: CASSPRGLAVYEQYF. The CDR3 bases are TGTGCCAGCAGTCCCAGGGGACTAGCGGTCTACGAGCAGTACTTC.

This clonotype appeared a few times. The rearrangement joins TRBV20-1 to TRBJ2-1; 9 bases line up with TRBD1. This CDR3 contains 14 residues. Germline CDR1 DFQATT, CDR2 SNEGSKA (reference sequence). The V and J ends lost 5 bases and 8 bases, in that order; junction bases with no gene match: 10. The CDR3 DNA follows: TGCAGTGCTGGACGGACAGGGGACGTATATGAGCAGTTCTTC. This translates into CSAGRTGDVYEQFF.

The chain recombines TRBV29-1 with TRBJ1-4; D is possibly TRBD1 (5 bases). This CDR3 region has 16 residues. V lost 6 bases and J lost 6, with 23 bases in between. Germline CDR1 is SQVTM and CDR2 is ANQGSEA. The CDR3 DNA sequence: TGCAGCGTCCTTACCCTCACAGGCGGTGTTTATGAAAAACTGTTTTTT. Translation: CSVLTLTGGVYEKLFF.

This chain connects TRBV6-2 or TRBV6-3 to TRBJ2-7; TRBD2 matches at 13 bases. J was trimmed by 6 bases and V by 5 bases; bases with no gene match: 10. Germline loops: CDR1 MNHEY, CDR2 SVGEGT. The CDR3 length is 16 residues. The CDR3 region is CASSATGTSGTGEQYF. The CDR3, as DNA: TGTGCCAGCAGTGCAACCGGGACTAGCGGGACGGGCGAGCAGTACTTC.

This clonotype was recorded at least ten times. The chain recombines TRBV4-3 with TRBJ1-1, with D maybe TRBD1 (5 bases). Germline V CDR1 and CDR2: LGHNA, YSLEER. The CDR3 is 15 amino acids. The ends were cut back, 4 bases at V and 1 base at J, with 13 bases in the middle. This chain's CDR3 is CASSLSGLTNTEAFF. In DNA, the CDR3 is TGCGCCAGCAGCCTATCGGGACTCACGAACACTGAAGCTTTCTTT.

The table lists this clonotype with a few counts. The rearrangement joins TRBV5-1 to TRBJ1-1, with D possibly TRBD1 on 5 matching bases. Trimming shortened V by 3 bases and J by 10 bases, and 13 bases separated the two germline ends. In germline, CDR1 is SGHRS, CDR2 YFSETQ. The CDR3 covers 12 residues. The chain's CDR3 is CASSSEGLSAFF. CDR3 nucleotides: TGCGCCAGCAGCTCCGAGGGGCTCTCAGCTTTCTTT.

In its sample, this clonotype was seen many times. V is TRBV20-1 and J is TRBJ2-1; 7 bases align to TRBD1. Germline V lookup: CDR1 DFQATT, CDR2 SNEGSKA (reference sequence). V dropped 6 bases and J dropped 7; count of bases not matched to a gene: 21. The CDR3 extends over 17 amino acids. The CDR3 nucleotides are TGCAGTGCCAGAAAAGGGGAGCAGGGGGTGAAAGGAAATGAGCAGTTCTTC. Residues: CSARKGEQGVKGNEQFF.

This clonotype has more than one count but fewer than ten. The chain has TRBV10-3 and TRBJ1-6, with a possible D match to TRBD1 (6 bases). This CDR3 is built from 13 residues. V was trimmed by 3 bases and J by 10 bases, leaving 10 bases between them. Germline V lookup: CDR1 ENHRY, CDR2 SYGVKD. CDR3 DNA sequence: TGTGCCATCAGTGAACGGACAGAATCACCCCTCCACTTT. The encoded protein is CAISERTESPLHF.

In this sample, this clonotype turned up a few times. The rearrangement uses TRBV9 and TRBJ2-6; the D is unclear. Germline V gene sequence: CDR1 SGDLS, CDR2 YYNGEE. V was shortened by 5 bases and J by 3 bases, with 3 bases between the two germline ends. This CDR3 contains 12 residues. DNA for the CDR3: TGTGCCAGCAGGGGTGGGGCCAACGTCCTGACTTTC. Translated: CASRGGANVLTF.

The gene calls are TRBV5-1 and TRBJ2-1; 9 positions agree with TRBD2. Germline lookup yields CDR1 SGHRS and CDR2 YFSETQ. The V and J ends lost 0 bases and 2 bases, in that order; junction bases with no gene match: 9. The CDR3 spans 18 residues. The CDR3 here is CASSLALRGRAPYNEQFF. The CDR3 nucleotides read TGCGCCAGCAGCTTGGCCCTCCGCGGGAGGGCCCCCTACAATGAGCAGTTCTTC.

This clonotype was found many times. J is TRBJ2-7 and V is TRBV10-3, with a possible D match to TRBD2 (5 bases). The CDR3 loop spans 12 amino acids. Germline V lookup: CDR1 ENHRY, CDR2 SYGVKD. Trimming stripped 0 bases from V and 5 bases from J, with 5 bases between. CDR3 coding DNA: TGTGCCATCAGTGAGTCCGGGGACGAGCAGTACTTC. Its translation is CAISESGDEQYF.

V gene TRBV14 combines with J gene TRBJ2-5; no definite D call. This CDR3 has 14 amino acids. The germline CDR1 and CDR2 sequences are SGHDN and FVKESK. V was pared by 4 bases and J by 1 base, with 10 bases between. The DNA for the CDR3 is TGTGCCAGCAGCCCCAGGCTCCTCCAAGAGACCCAGTACTTC. Translating it yields CASSPRLLQETQYF.

This clonotype was found a few times. The chain recombines TRBV10-2 with TRBJ2-7, with D unresolved. Germline CDR1 and CDR2: WSHSY and SAAADI. The V end was cut by 4 bases, the J end by 6 bases, with 13 bases between. The CDR3 is 13 amino acids. DNA for the CDR3: TGCGCCAGCAGTGGTACTCTAGGCCCCGAGCAGTACTTC. Amino acids: CASSGTLGPEQYF.

V gene TRBV7-2 combines with J gene TRBJ1-3, with D perhaps matching TRBD1 (5 bases). The CDR3 consists of 17 residues. CDR1 is SGHTA and CDR2 is FQGNSA in the germline V gene. V gave up 1 base and J gave up 0 bases, with 13 bases separating them. The CDR3 DNA reads as TGTGCCAGCAGCTTAGTCGGATCAGGGTACTCTGGAAACACCATATATTTT. Its protein is CASSLVGSGYSGNTIYF.